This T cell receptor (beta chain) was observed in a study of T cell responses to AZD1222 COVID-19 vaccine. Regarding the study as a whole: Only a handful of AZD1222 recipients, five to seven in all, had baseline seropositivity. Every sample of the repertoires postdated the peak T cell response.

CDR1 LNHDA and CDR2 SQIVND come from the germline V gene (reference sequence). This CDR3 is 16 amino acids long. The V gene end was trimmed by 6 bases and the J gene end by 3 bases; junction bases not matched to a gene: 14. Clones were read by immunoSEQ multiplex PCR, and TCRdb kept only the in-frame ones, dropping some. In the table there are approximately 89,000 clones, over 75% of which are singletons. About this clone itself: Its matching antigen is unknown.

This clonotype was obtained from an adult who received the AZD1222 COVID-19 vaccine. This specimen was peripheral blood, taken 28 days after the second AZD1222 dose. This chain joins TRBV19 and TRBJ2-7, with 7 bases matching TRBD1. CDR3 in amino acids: CASRFSTGTEIYEQYF. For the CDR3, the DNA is TGTGCCAGTAGGTTCTCCACCGGGACAGAGATCTACGAGCAGTACTTC.